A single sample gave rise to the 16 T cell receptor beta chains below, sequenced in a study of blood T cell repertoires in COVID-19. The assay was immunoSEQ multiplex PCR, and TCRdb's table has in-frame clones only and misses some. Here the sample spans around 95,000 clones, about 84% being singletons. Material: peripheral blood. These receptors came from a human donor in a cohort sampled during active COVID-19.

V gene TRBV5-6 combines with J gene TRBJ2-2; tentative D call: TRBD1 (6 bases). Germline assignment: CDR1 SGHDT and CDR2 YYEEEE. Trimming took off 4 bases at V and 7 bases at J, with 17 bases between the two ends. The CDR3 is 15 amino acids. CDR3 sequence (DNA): TGTGCCAGCAGCCCAGACCAGGGGTATCACGGGGAGCTGTTTTTT. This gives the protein CASSPDQGYHGELFF. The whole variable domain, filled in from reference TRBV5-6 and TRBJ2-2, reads DAGVTQSPTHLIKTRGQQVTLRCSPKSGHDTVSWYQQALGQGPQFIFQYYEEEERQRGNFPDRFSGHQFPNYSSELNVNALLLGDSALYLCASSPDQGYHGELFFGEGSRLTVL.

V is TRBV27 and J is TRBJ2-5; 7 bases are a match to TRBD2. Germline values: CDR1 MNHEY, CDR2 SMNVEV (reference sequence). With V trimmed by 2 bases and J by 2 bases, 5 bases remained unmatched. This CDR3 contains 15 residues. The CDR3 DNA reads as TGTGCCAGCAGTTTACGCGGGGGATATCAAGAGACCCAGTACTTC. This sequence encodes CASSLRGGYQETQYF.

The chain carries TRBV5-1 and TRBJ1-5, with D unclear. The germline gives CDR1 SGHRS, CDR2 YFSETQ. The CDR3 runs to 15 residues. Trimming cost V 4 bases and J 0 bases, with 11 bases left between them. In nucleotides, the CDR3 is TGCGCCAGCAGCCCCACGGGGAATAGCAATCAGCCCCAGCATTTT. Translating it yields CASSPTGNSNQPQHF.

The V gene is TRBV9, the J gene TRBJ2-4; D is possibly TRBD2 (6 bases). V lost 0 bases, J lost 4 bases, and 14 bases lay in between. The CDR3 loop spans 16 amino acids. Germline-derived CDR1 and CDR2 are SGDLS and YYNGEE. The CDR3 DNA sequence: TGTGCCAGCAGCGTAGATAGCGGAACTACTAAAAACATTCAGTACTTC. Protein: CASSVDSGTTKNIQYF.

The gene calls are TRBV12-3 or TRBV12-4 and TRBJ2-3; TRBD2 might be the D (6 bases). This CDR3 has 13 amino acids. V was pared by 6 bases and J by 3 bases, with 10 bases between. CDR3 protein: CASRLSGTDTQYF. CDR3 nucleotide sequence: TGTGCCAGCAGATTAAGCGGGACAGATACGCAGTATTTT.

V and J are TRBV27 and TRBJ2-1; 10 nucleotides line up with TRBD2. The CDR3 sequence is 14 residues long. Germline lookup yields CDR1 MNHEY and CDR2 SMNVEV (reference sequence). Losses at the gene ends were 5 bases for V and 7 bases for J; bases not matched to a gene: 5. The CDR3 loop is CASSLAGVYNEQFF. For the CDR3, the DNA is TGTGCCAGCAGTCTAGCGGGAGTGTATAATGAGCAGTTCTTC.

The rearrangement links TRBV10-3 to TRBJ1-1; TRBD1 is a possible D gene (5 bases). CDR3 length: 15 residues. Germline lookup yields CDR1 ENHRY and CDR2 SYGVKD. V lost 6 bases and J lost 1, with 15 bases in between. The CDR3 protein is CAIRGGPSPNTEAFF. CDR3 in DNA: TGTGCCATCAGGGGGGGACCCTCGCCGAACACTGAAGCTTTCTTT.

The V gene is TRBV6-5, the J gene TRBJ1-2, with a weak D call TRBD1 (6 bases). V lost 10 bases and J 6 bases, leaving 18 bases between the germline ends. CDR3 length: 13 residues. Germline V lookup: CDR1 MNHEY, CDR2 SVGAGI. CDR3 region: CATHRGSIHGYTF. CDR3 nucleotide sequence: TGTGCCACCCATAGGGGGTCTATCCATGGCTACACCTTC.

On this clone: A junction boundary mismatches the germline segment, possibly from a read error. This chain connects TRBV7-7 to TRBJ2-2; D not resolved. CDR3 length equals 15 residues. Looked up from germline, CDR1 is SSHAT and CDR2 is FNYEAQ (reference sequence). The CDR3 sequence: CASSNLAFNTGELFF. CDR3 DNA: TGTGCTAGCAGCAACCTGGCTTTTAACACCGGGGAGCTGTTTTTT.

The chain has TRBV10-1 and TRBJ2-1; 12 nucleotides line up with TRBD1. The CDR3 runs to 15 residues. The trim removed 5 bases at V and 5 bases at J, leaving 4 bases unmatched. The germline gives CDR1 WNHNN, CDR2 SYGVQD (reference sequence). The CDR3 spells CASSTGTGGNNEQFF. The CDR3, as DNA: TGCGCCAGCAGTACCGGGACAGGGGGCAACAATGAGCAGTTCTTC.

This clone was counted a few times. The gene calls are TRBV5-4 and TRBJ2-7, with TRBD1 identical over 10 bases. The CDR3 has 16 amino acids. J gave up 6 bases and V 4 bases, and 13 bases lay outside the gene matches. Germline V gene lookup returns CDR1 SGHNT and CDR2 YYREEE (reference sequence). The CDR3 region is CASSRGGQGIVGEQYF. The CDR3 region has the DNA TGTGCCAGCAGCAGAGGGGGACAGGGGATAGTAGGCGAGCAGTACTTC.

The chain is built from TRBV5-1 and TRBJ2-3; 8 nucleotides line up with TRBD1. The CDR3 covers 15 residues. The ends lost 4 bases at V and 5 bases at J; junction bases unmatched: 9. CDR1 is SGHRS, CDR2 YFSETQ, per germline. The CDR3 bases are TGCGCCAGCAGCACTAACGGACAGGGAATAGATACGCAGTATTTT. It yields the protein CASSTNGQGIDTQYF.

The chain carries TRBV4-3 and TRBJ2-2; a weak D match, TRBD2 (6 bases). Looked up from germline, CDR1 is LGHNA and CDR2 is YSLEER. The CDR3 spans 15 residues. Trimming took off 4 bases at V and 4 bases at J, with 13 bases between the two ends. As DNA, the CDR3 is TGCGCCAGCAGCCCGGGACTTGTTGGCACCGGGGAGCTGTTTTTT. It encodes CASSPGLVGTGELFF.

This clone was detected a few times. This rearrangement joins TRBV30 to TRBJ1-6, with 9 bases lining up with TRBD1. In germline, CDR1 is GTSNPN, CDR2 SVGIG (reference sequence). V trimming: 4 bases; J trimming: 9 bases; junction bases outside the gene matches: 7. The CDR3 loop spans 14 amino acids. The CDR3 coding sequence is TGTGCCTGGATAGACGGGACAGGGTTTTCACCCCTCCACTTT. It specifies CAWIDGTGFSPLHF. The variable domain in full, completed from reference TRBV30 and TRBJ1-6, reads SQTIHQWPATLVQPVGSPLSLECTVEGTSNPNLYWYRQAAGRGLQLLFYSVGIGQISSEVPQNLSASRPQDRQFILSSKKLLLSDSGFYLCAWIDGTGFSPLHFGNGTRLTVT.

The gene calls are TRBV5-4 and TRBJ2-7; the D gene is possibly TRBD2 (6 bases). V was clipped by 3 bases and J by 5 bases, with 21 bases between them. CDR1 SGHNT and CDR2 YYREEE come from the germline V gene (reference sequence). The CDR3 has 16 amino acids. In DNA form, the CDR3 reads TGTGCCAGCAGCTCCCCCGCGGGGTTAGGCAGGAACGAGCAGTACTTC. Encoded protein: CASSSPAGLGRNEQYF.

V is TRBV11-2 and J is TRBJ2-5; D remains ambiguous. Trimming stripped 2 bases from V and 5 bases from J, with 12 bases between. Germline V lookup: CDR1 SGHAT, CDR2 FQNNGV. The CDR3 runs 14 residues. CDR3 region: CASSLPPHEETQYF. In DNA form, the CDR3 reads TGTGCCAGCAGCTTACCGCCCCATGAGGAGACCCAGTACTTC. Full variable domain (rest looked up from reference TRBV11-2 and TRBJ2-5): EAGVAQSPRYKIIEKRQSVAFWCNPISGHATLYWYQQILGQGPKLLIQFQNNGVVDDSQLPKDRFSAERLKGVDSTLKIQPAKLEDSAVYLCASSLPPHEETQYFGPGTRLLVL.